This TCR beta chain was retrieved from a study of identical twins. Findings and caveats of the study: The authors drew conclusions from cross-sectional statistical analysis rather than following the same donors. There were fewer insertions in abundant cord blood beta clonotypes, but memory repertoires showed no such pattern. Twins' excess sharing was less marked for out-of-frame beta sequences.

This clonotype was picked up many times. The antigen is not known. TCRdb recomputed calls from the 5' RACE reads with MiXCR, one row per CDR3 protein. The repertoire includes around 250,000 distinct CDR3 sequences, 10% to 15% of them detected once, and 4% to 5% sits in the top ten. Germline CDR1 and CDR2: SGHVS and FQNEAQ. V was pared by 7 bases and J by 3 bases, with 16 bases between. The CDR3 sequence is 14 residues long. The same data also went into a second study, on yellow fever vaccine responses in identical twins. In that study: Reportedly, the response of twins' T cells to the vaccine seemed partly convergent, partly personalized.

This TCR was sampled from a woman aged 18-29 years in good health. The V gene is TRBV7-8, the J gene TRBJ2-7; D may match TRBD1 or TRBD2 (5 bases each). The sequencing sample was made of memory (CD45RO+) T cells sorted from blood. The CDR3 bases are TGTGCCAGCAACTGGGACGTATCTTACTACGAGCAGTACTTC. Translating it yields CASNWDVSYYEQYF.